The 7 T cell receptor beta chains below come from one sample, sequenced in a study of beta chain features in type 1 diabetes. The sequenced template was cDNA made from the entire isolated RNA. The method was immunoSEQ multiplex PCR; TCRdb's version includes in-frame clones alone and lacks a portion of them. The sample carries hundreds of thousands of clones, around 30% recorded once. The source material was naive CD4+ T cells from blood. These receptors all stem from a man between 18 and 35 years old in good health.

The chain is built from TRBV18 and TRBJ2-5; tentative D call: TRBD2 (6 bases). V lost 1 base to trimming and J lost 2 bases, with 20 bases between them. The germline V gene has CDR1 KGHSH and CDR2 LQKENI. This CDR3 has 18 amino acids. The CDR3, as DNA: TGTGCCAGCTCACCACTTCCCCTGTCGGCCGGGGGTCAAGAGACCCAGTACTTC. It is translated as CASSPLPLSAGGQETQYF.

CDR3 DNA sequence: TGTGCCAGCAGCTTGGATGTACTAGCGGAGCAGTACTTC. Protein product: CASSLDVLAEQYF. The V and J genes are TRBV5-4 and TRBJ2-7; 7 bases fit TRBD2. This CDR3 is 13 amino acids long. CDR1 and CDR2 (germline): SGHNT, YYREEE (reference sequence). Trimming at V came to 0 bases and at J to 7 bases, leaving 4 bases not matched to a gene.

The chain employs TRBV4-3 and TRBJ2-7; weak D call: TRBD1 (6 bases). Trimming took off 4 bases at V and 2 bases at J, with 12 bases between the two ends. Germline V gene data show CDR1 as LGHNA and CDR2 as YSLEER. CDR3 length: 14 amino acids. CDR3 protein: CASSLDTGTYEQYF. In DNA, the CDR3 is TGCGCCAGCAGCCTGGATACAGGGACCTACGAGCAGTACTTC.

This clone was recorded a few times. The chain uses TRBV30 and TRBJ1-6; 8 bases line up with TRBD1. This CDR3 is 14 amino acids long. Germline assignment: CDR1 GTSNPN and CDR2 SVGIG (reference sequence). With 0 bases clipped from V and 9 bases from J, the junction kept 4 bases outside the gene matches. The CDR3 region is CAWSVRTGSSPLHF. CDR3 nucleotide sequence: TGTGCCTGGAGTGTACGGACAGGGAGTTCACCCCTCCACTTT.

This clone has only a few counts. The chain uses TRBV10-3 and TRBJ2-7, with D possibly being TRBD1 (6 bases). The CDR3 extends over 16 amino acids. Germline assignment: CDR1 ENHRY and CDR2 SYGVKD. Trimming pared 0 bases from V and 6 bases from J, leaving 18 bases between. The CDR3 sequence: CAISESDRGGGGEQYF. The CDR3 DNA reads TGTGCCATCAGTGAGTCGGATAGAGGGGGTGGTGGCGAGCAGTACTTC.

The chain couples TRBV15 to TRBJ1-2; D remains unclear. With 0 bases removed from V and 4 bases from J, the gap between germline ends came to 12 bases. The germline gives CDR1 LNHNV, CDR2 YYDKDF (reference sequence). The CDR3 has 15 residues. The CDR3 DNA follows: TGTGCCACCAGCAGAGAGGGCGGCCTGGGCTATGGCTACACCTTC. Translated: CATSREGGLGYGYTF. Supplemented by reference TRBV15 and TRBJ1-2, the full variable domain reads DAMVIQNPRYQVTQFGKPVTLSCSQTLNHNVMYWYQQKSSQAPKLLFHYYDKDFNNEADTPDNFQSRRPNTSFCFLDIRSPGLGDTAMYLCATSREGGLGYGYTFGSGTRLTVV.

The chain is built from TRBV30 and TRBJ2-2; 14 bases line up with TRBD2. V gave up 4 bases and J gave up 5 bases; unmatched junction bases: 6. The CDR3 spans 16 residues. Germline V gene sequence: CDR1 GTSNPN, CDR2 SVGIG (reference sequence). Written as DNA, the CDR3 is TGTGCCTGGAAGGGACTAGCGGGAGCTAGTACCGGGGAGCTGTTTTTT. Residues: CAWKGLAGASTGELFF.